The sequence of this T cell receptor beta chain was determined in a study of PD-1 blockade in classical Hodgkin lymphoma. The repertoire was sequenced with immunoSEQ multiplex PCR; TCRdb's copy has only in-frame clones and lacks some. The data show around 14,000 clones, 75% to 85% seen once. Remarks on this clone: The antigen is unknown.

Relapses following autologous stem cell transplantation were seen in all patients, with brentuximab vedotin exposure varying. Study-level points and caveats: Healthy donors were reported to have higher baseline TCR diversity than newly diagnosed patients.

V lost 5 bases and J lost 3, with 8 bases in between. The CDR3 is 12 residues long. The germline V gene encodes CDR1 SQVTM and CDR2 ANQGSEA. The sample was peripheral blood mononuclear cells (PBMCs), taken before the second cycle of nivolumab. This chain uses TRBV29-1 with TRBJ2-1; D gene uncertain. This receptor was identified in a human donor with classical Hodgkin lymphoma. The CDR3 protein is CSVLDGYNEQFF. The CDR3 DNA follows: TGCAGCGTTCTTGACGGCTACAATGAGCAGTTCTTC.